This T cell receptor beta chain was profiled in a study of blood T cell repertoires in COVID-19. Study summary: Nucleic acid was either cDNA or gDNA, and it came from T cells, B-cell-depleted T cells, or PBMCs.

Data came from immunoSEQ multiplex PCR; TCRdb stores just in-frame clones and leaves some out. The table shows 300,000 to 450,000 clones, with 80% to 90% occurring only once. The CDR3 is 12 amino acids. V shed 4 bases and J shed 3 bases, with 3 bases lying between them. Germline loops: CDR1 SNHLY, CDR2 FYNNEI. Sequencing was carried out using peripheral blood. V usage is TRBV2 and J usage is TRBJ2-2, with D uncertain. The TCR originated in a young woman with COVID-19, enrolled during active disease. CDR3 sequence (DNA): TGTGCCAGCAGTGTCGACACCGGGGAGCTGTTTTTT. This sequence encodes CASSVDTGELFF.